This entry lists 11 T cell receptor beta chains sequenced from one sample in a study of blood T cell repertoires in COVID-19. Only in-frame clones appear in the TCRdb table, and some are missing; sequencing was by immunoSEQ multiplex PCR. The sample records more than 200,000 clones, around 89% being singletons. The sequencing sample was made of PBMCs or T cells enriched from blood (not recorded which). All receptors derive from a woman aged 30 to 39 who had recovered from COVID-19.

This chain connects TRBV5-1 to TRBJ2-7, with D unclear. CDR3 length: 12 residues. The V end lost 2 bases, the J end lost 6 bases, and 9 bases lay between the germline ends. Germline V gene lookup returns CDR1 SGHRS and CDR2 YFSETQ. CDR3 residues: CASSLDIGEQYF. The CDR3 DNA is TGCGCCAGCAGCTTAGACATAGGCGAGCAGTACTTC.

CDR3 nucleotide sequence: TGTGCCAGCAGCTTATCTCAGGGAAACACCATATATTTT. Translation: CASSLSQGNTIYF. V is TRBV7-2 and J is TRBJ1-3; D call uncertain. Germline lookup yields CDR1 SGHTA and CDR2 FQGNSA. CDR3 size: 13 residues. V was cut by 2 bases and J by 4 bases, with 6 bases left in between.

The V gene is TRBV11-2, the J gene TRBJ2-1; 10 nucleotides align to TRBD1. Germline CDR1 reads SGHAT; CDR2 reads FQNNGV. Germline trimming cut 2 bases from V and 8 bases from J; bases unmatched to any gene: 12. The CDR3 has 17 residues. CDR3 amino acids: CASSLNLPGQGRDEQFF. In DNA form, the CDR3 reads TGTGCCAGCAGCTTAAATTTGCCGGGACAGGGGAGGGATGAGCAGTTCTTC.

V usage is TRBV3-1 (or the pseudogene TRBV3-2) and J usage is TRBJ1-1; TRBD1 might be the D (6 bases). Per the germline V gene, CDR1 is LGHDT and CDR2 is YNNKEL (reference sequence). This CDR3 has 13 residues. V lost 4 bases, J lost 0 bases, and 6 bases lay in between. The CDR3 sequence is CASSRTVNTEAFF. CDR3 coding DNA: TGTGCCAGCAGCCGGACAGTGAACACTGAAGCTTTCTTT.

This chain connects TRBV2 to TRBJ2-7; 9 bases align to TRBD2. Germline-derived CDR1 and CDR2 are SNHLY and FYNNEI. Trimming removed 3 bases from V and 7 bases from J; junction bases left unmatched: 10. The CDR3 is made up of 15 amino acids. The CDR3 coding sequence is TGTGCCAGCAGTGACGGAGGACTAGCGTCGACTGAGCAGTACTTC. Translated, it gives CASSDGGLASTEQYF.

The V gene is TRBV29-1, the J gene TRBJ1-1; D remains unclear. Deletions cut 5 bases from V and 0 bases from J, with 10 bases between. From germline, CDR1 is SQVTM and CDR2 ANQGSEA. This CDR3 has 13 amino acids. CDR3 loop: CSVKTLLNTEAFF. CDR3 in DNA: TGCAGCGTTAAAACACTATTGAACACTGAAGCTTTCTTT.

The CDR3 nucleotides are TGTGCCAGCTCACCATCAGGGCCAAACAATGAGCAGTTCTTC. This encodes CASSPSGPNNEQFF. The chain has TRBV18 and TRBJ2-1, with TRBD1 as a possible D gene (5 bases). Trimming removed 2 bases from V and 5 bases from J, with 10 bases in between. This CDR3 region has 14 residues. From germline, CDR1 is KGHSH and CDR2 LQKENI.

The chain joins TRBV19 to TRBJ1-2; D is perhaps TRBD1 (5 bases). The V gene's germline CDR1 is LNHDA and CDR2 SQIVND (reference sequence). Deletions cut 4 bases from V and 4 bases from J, with 16 bases between. This CDR3 has 15 amino acids. CDR3 amino acids: CASSNPYTGFYGYTF. The CDR3 nucleotides read TGTGCCAGTAGTAACCCTTATACAGGATTCTATGGCTACACCTTC.

The chain carries TRBV11-3 and TRBJ1-1, with 9 positions matching TRBD1. The germline V gene encodes CDR1 SGHNT and CDR2 YENEEA. V lost 5 bases, J lost 3 bases, and 7 bases stayed unmatched. The CDR3 contains 15 residues. The CDR3 here is CASSIGQGRDTEAFF. Written as DNA, the CDR3 is TGTGCCAGCAGCATCGGACAGGGGAGGGACACTGAAGCTTTCTTT.

This clone was seen a single time. The chain recombines TRBV5-1 with TRBJ2-1, with 9 positions matching TRBD2. The CDR3 is 17 amino acids. Germline V gene sequence: CDR1 SGHRS, CDR2 YFSETQ. Trimming took 0 bases from V and 4 from J; bases not matched to a gene: 8. The CDR3: CASSLVLAGGRYNEQFF. CDR3 coding DNA: TGCGCCAGCAGCTTGGTTCTTGCGGGAGGGAGGTACAATGAGCAGTTCTTC.

This chain connects TRBV2 to TRBJ1-2; D call uncertain. The V end was cut by 5 bases, the J end by 5 bases, with 6 bases between. Germline loops: CDR1 SNHLY, CDR2 FYNNEI. The CDR3 is made up of 11 amino acids. CDR3 nucleotides: TGTGCCAGCAGTCGGTGGTATGGCTACACCTTC. Translating gives CASSRWYGYTF.